This T cell receptor beta chain was found in a study of T cell responses to AZD1222 COVID-19 vaccine. Study information: Second-dose intervals of approximately 4 or approximately 12 weeks were pooled. Study-level results: Donors were largely white British and mainly female; clonal diversity was possibly underestimated. Seropositive status at baseline applied to only a handful of AZD1222 recipients. Per reports, nearly half of all spike-specific TCRs target regions that are unmutated in variants.

This CDR3 has 12 amino acids. Germline CDR1 is LNHDA and CDR2 is SQIVND (reference sequence). The germline V and J ends were trimmed by 3 bases and 10 bases, with 12 bases remaining between them. Comment on this clone: Its antigen is as yet unknown.

The repertoire was sequenced with immunoSEQ multiplex PCR; TCRdb's copy has only in-frame clones and lacks some. Among some 100,000 clones listed, 87% were seen once. The gene calls are TRBV19 and TRBJ1-1; tentative D call: TRBD1 (5 bases). The specimen comprised peripheral blood, sampled on day 0 of AZD1222 vaccination. This TCR was sampled from an adult in good health. CDR3 loop: CASSILRGGAFF. The CDR3 bases are TGTGCCAGTAGTATCCTTCGGGGGGGAGCTTTCTTT.